Below are 17 T cell receptor beta chains sequenced from a single sample in a study of T cells in Graves' hyperthyroidism and ophthalmopathy. Amplified regions were TCR beta CDR3 sequences from RNA transcripts. With the HTBI primer set, the TCR CDR3 went through a first round of RT-PCR. TCRdb passed the multiplex PCR reads through MiXCR, listing each CDR3 protein once. The data show under 800,000 distinct CDR3 sequences, 14% seen once. The sequenced material came from blood. These TCRs come from a young woman with Graves' hyperthyroidism.

The chain combines TRBV19 with TRBJ1-3; unclear D gene. Germline CDR1 is LNHDA and CDR2 is SQIVND (reference sequence). V lost 3 bases to trimming and J lost 4 bases, with 13 bases between them. This CDR3 has 15 amino acids. The CDR3 DNA is TGTGCCAGTAGTATTGCGGCCGGCAGAGGAAACACCATATATTTT. Amino acid sequence: CASSIAAGRGNTIYF.

Of note for this clonotype: A much larger clone is a single base away; this may be a read error. The chain joins TRBV7-8 to TRBJ2-7, with D maybe TRBD1 (6 bases). V was trimmed by 1 base and J by 5 bases, leaving 15 bases between them. The CDR3 is 15 amino acids. CDR1 is SGHVS, CDR2 FQNEAQ, per germline. The CDR3 DNA reads as TGTGCCAGCAGCTTAGACCCCTTGACAGGTCACGAGCAGTACTTC. Translation gives CASSLDPLTGHEQYF.

This clonotype turned up a few times. The J gene is TRBJ1-5, the V gene TRBV12-3 or TRBV12-4, with D hard to call. The V end was cut by 10 bases, the J end by 0 bases, with 7 bases between. This CDR3 spans 12 amino acids. CDR3 sequence: CANPNSNQPQHF. In nucleotides, the CDR3 is TGTGCCAACCCGAATAGCAATCAGCCCCAGCATTTT.

CDR3 bases: TGTGCCAGCAGCCCCCCCGGGACCCGTAATGAGCAGTTCTTC. It codes for CASSPPGTRNEQFF. V and J are TRBV7-2 and TRBJ2-1, with D tentatively TRBD1 or TRBD2 (5 bases each). This CDR3 is 14 amino acids long. V was pared by 5 bases and J by 7 bases, with 15 bases between. Germline CDR1 is SGHTA and CDR2 is FQGNSA.

The chain joins TRBV10-3 to TRBJ2-7; possibly TRBD2 for D (5 bases). The CDR3 contains 14 residues. V was pared by 10 bases and J by 0 bases, with 16 bases between. From germline, CDR1 is ENHRY and CDR2 SYGVKD. The CDR3 DNA follows: TGTGCCAGTATACCCCGCGGGCCCTCCTACGAGCAGTACTTC. The encoded protein is CASIPRGPSYEQYF.

This clonotype was detected ten times or more. The chain links TRBV6-2 or TRBV6-3 to TRBJ2-7; 8 nucleotides align to TRBD2. CDR1 MNHEY and CDR2 SVGEGT come from the germline V gene. V was pared by 5 bases and J by 3 bases, with 9 bases of the junction left unmatched. The CDR3 sequence is 15 residues long. The CDR3 reads CASSDPGLGDYEQYF. As DNA, the CDR3 is TGTGCCAGCAGTGATCCGGGACTAGGGGACTACGAGCAGTACTTC.

This clonotype appeared a few times. This chain links TRBV20-1 with TRBJ2-1; D possibly corresponds to TRBD2 (6 bases). V was pared by 7 bases and J by 2 bases, with 18 bases between. The germline V gene encodes CDR1 DFQATT and CDR2 SNEGSKA (reference sequence). CDR3 length: 15 residues. CDR3 sequence reads: CSGSPGEGTYNEQFF. The CDR3 DNA reads TGCAGTGGGAGTCCGGGGGAAGGGACCTACAATGAGCAGTTCTTC.

Concerning this clonotype: The CDR3 does not end in the conserved phenylalanine or tryptophan, so this is likely a read error. CDR3 residues: CASRGRRDEQYL. The CDR3 bases are TGTGCCAGCCGGGGCCGTCGGGACGAGCAGTACCTC. The chain carries TRBV6-1 and TRBJ2-7, with D perhaps matching TRBD1 or TRBD2 (5 bases each). The CDR3 totals 12 residues. Trimming stripped 8 bases from V and 5 bases from J, with 13 bases between. Germline CDR1 is MNHNS and CDR2 is SASEGT.

The chain joins TRBV30 to TRBJ2-7; 9 nucleotides align to TRBD2. Losses at the gene ends were 0 bases for V and 0 bases for J; bases not matched to a gene: 6. Germline values: CDR1 GTSNPN, CDR2 SVGIG (reference sequence). The CDR3 contains 16 residues. The CDR3 spells CAWSVAGTSSSYEQYF. CDR3 sequence (DNA): TGTGCCTGGAGTGTAGCTGGGACTAGCTCCTCCTACGAGCAGTACTTC.

This clonotype has a handful of counts. The chain employs TRBV6-5 and TRBJ2-5; 11 bases match TRBD2. Germline trimming cut 2 bases from V and 5 bases from J; bases unmatched to any gene: 13. CDR3 length: 18 amino acids. CDR1 MNHEY and CDR2 SVGAGI come from the germline V gene. This CDR3 reads CASSYADTSGSERETQYF. The CDR3 nucleotides read TGTGCCAGCAGTTACGCGGACACTAGCGGGAGCGAACGCGAGACCCAGTACTTC.

Written as DNA, the CDR3 is TGTGCCAGCAGCCAAGAGGCCCCCACTTTCCGCTCCTACAATGAGCAGTTCTTC. Translation gives CASSQEAPTFRSYNEQFF. The rearrangement uses TRBV14 and TRBJ2-1, with no clear D. V was clipped by 0 bases and J by 0 bases, with 15 bases between them. The germline V gene encodes CDR1 SGHDN and CDR2 FVKESK. The CDR3 has 18 amino acids. Using reference TRBV14 and TRBJ2-1 for the parts outside the CDR3, the full variable domain is EAGVTQFPSHSVIEKGQTVTLRCDPISGHDNLYWYRRVMGKEIKFLLHFVKESKQDESGMPNNRFLAERTGGTYSTLKVQPAELEDSGVYFCASSQEAPTFRSYNEQFFGPGTRLTVL.

As for this clonotype: This clone may be a read error of a much larger clone one base away. V usage is TRBV5-5 and J usage is TRBJ1-2; D is perhaps TRBD1 (5 bases). The V gene's germline CDR1 is SGHKS and CDR2 YYEKEE (reference sequence). This CDR3 comprises 14 residues. CDR3 region: CAGSLVRQGYGYTF. CDR3 nucleotide sequence: TGTGCCGGCAGCTTGGTGAGGCAGGGTTATGGCTACACCTTC. Using reference TRBV5-5 and TRBJ1-2 for the parts outside the CDR3, the full variable domain is DAGVTQSPTHLIKTRGQQVTLRCSPISGHKSVSWYQQVLGQGPQFIFQYYEKEERGRGNFPDRFSARQFPNYSSELNVNALLLGDSALYLCAGSLVRQGYGYTFGSGTRLTVV.

This clonotype was counted at least ten times. The rearrangement links TRBV29-1 to TRBJ1-2; D is unresolved. V lost 1 base to trimming and J lost 5 bases, with 11 bases between them. Germline V gene sequence: CDR1 SQVTM, CDR2 ANQGSEA. There are 13 residues in the CDR3. The CDR3 nucleotides read TGCAGCGTTGAAGGGGGTCCTGTTTATGGCTACACCTTC. Translating gives CSVEGGPVYGYTF.

This clonotype was observed many times. The V gene is TRBV7-2, the J gene TRBJ2-7; TRBD2 agrees at 15 bases. This CDR3 comprises 20 residues. Germline loops: CDR1 SGHTA, CDR2 FQGNSA. The V segment lost 5 bases and the J segment 2 bases; nucleotides outside the gene matches: 16. The CDR3: CASSQFVGTSGRFLTYEQYF. The CDR3, as DNA: TGTGCCAGCAGCCAATTTGTCGGGACTAGCGGGAGGTTTCTAACCTACGAGCAGTACTTC. Combining the CDR3 with reference TRBV7-2 and TRBJ2-7 gives the whole variable domain GAGVSQSPSNKVTEKGKDVELRCDPISGHTALYWYRQSLGQGLEFLIYFQGNSAPDKSGLPSDRFSAERTGGSVSTLTIQRTQQEDSAVYLCASSQFVGTSGRFLTYEQYFGPGTRLTVT.

This clonotype came up many times. The chain combines TRBV12-3 or TRBV12-4 with TRBJ1-5, with D tentatively TRBD1 (5 bases). The CDR3 totals 15 residues. V lost 5 bases and J 1 base, leaving 12 bases between the germline ends. The CDR3: CASSTSWGSNQPQHF. CDR3 DNA: TGTGCCAGCAGTACCAGCTGGGGGAGCAATCAGCCCCAGCATTTT.

The CDR3 nucleotides read TGTGCCAGCAGTTTCCCGACAGGGGAAGGCACAGATACGCAGTATTTT. Protein product: CASSFPTGEGTDTQYF. The V and J genes are TRBV6-5 and TRBJ2-3, with 8 nucleotides matching TRBD1. CDR1 is MNHEY and CDR2 is SVGAGI in the germline V gene. CDR3 length: 16 amino acids. The trim removed 4 bases at V and 1 base at J, leaving 7 bases unmatched.

This clonotype has a handful of counts. J is TRBJ1-5 and V is TRBV19; possibly TRBD1 for D (5 bases). V shed 3 bases and J shed 0 bases, with 18 bases lying between them. This CDR3 has 18 amino acids. The germline CDR1 and CDR2 sequences are LNHDA and SQIVND (reference sequence). CDR3 DNA: TGTGCCAGTAGTATTGGTCAGGTGGCGGGGCTTAGCAATCAGCCCCAGCATTTT. It codes for CASSIGQVAGLSNQPQHF.